A single TCR beta chain is shown here with its context. The data were produced by immunoSEQ multiplex PCR, yet TCRdb's version contains in-frame clones alone and is incomplete. The table has about 200,000 clones, over 80% seen once. This sample was included in a study of blood T cell repertoires in COVID-19. Overall study context: Samples came from the United States, Italy and Spain, spanning acute and convalescent COVID-19. The cDNA or gDNA used as material had been derived from T cells, B-cell-depleted T cells, or PBMCs.

Seattle researchers signed up patients amid active infection and tracked them longitudinally. The receptor comes from a man in his 60s with COVID-19, enrolled during active disease. The sample consisted of peripheral blood.

The CDR3 DNA sequence: TGTGCCAGCAGTGCTCGGCGGACAGGACTCTATAGCAATCAGCCCCAGCATTTT. Encoded protein: CASSARRTGLYSNQPQHF. The rearrangement joins TRBV6-1 to TRBJ1-5; 7 bases are a match to TRBD1. The CDR3 contains 18 residues. Germline V lookup: CDR1 MNHNS, CDR2 SASEGT. The V segment lost 4 bases and the J segment 0 bases; nucleotides outside the gene matches: 12.